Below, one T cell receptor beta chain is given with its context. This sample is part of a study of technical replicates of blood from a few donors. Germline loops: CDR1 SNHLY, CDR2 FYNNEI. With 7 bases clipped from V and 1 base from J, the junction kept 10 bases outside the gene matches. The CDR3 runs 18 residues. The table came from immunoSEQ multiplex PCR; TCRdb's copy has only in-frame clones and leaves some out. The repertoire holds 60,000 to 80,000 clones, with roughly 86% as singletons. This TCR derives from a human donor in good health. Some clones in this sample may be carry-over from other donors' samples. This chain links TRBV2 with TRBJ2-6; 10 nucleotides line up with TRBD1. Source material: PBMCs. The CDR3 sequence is CASIPGTGALSGANVLTF. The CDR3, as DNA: TGTGCCAGCATTCCGGGGACAGGGGCACTTTCTGGGGCCAACGTCCTGACTTTC.